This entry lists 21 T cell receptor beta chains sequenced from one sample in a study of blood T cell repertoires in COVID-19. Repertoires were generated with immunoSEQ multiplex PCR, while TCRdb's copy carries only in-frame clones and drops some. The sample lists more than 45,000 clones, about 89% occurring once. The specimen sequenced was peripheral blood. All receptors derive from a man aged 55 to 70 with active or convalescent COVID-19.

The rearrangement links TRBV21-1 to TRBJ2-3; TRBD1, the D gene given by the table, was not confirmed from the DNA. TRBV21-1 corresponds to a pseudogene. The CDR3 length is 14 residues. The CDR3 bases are TGTGCCAGCAGCTTAGGCCGACAGAACGGTACGCAGTATTTT. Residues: CASSLGRQNGTQYF.

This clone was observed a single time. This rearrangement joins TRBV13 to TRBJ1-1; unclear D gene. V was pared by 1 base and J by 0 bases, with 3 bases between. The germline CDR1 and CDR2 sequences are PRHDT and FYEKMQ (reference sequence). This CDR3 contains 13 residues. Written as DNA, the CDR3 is TGTGCCAGCAGCTTAGCGGTGAACACTGAAGCTTTCTTT. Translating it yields CASSLAVNTEAFF.

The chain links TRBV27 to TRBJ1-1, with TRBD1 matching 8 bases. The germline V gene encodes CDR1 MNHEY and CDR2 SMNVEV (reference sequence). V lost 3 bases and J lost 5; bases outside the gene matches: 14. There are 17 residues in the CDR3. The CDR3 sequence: CASSFIPTGQGGTEAFF. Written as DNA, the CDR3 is TGTGCCAGCAGTTTTATTCCAACCGGACAGGGTGGAACTGAAGCTTTCTTT.

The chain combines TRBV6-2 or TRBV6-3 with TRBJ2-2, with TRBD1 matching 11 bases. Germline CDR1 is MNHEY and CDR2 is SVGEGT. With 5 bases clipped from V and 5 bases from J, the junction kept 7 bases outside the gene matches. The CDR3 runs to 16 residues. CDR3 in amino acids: CASSTPGTGGTGELFF. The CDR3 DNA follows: TGTGCCAGCAGTACACCCGGGACAGGGGGGACCGGGGAGCTGTTTTTT.

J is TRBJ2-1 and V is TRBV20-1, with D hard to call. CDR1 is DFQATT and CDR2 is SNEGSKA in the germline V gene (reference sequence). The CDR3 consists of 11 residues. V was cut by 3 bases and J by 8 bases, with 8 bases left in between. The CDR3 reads CSARNGYEQFF. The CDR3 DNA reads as TGCAGTGCTAGGAACGGGTATGAGCAGTTCTTC.

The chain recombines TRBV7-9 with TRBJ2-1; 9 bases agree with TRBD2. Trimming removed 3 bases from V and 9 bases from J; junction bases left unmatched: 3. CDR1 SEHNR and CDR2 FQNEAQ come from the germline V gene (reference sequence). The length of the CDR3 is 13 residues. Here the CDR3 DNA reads TGTGCCAGCAGCTTTCCGACTAGCGGTGAGCAGTTCTTC. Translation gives CASSFPTSGEQFF. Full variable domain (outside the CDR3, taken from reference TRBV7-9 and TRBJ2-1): DTGVSQNPRHKITKRGQNVTFRCDPISEHNRLYWYRQTLGQGPEFLTYFQNEAQLEKSRLLSDRFSAERPKGSFSTLEIQRTEQGDSAMYLCASSFPTSGEQFFGPGTRLTVL.

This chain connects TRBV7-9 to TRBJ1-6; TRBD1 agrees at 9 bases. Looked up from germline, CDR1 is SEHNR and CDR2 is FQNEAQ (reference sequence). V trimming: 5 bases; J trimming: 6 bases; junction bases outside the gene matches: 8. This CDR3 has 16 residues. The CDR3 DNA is TGTGCCAGCAGCCCTAGACAGGGGGAGATTAATTCACCCCTCCACTTT. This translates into CASSPRQGEINSPLHF.

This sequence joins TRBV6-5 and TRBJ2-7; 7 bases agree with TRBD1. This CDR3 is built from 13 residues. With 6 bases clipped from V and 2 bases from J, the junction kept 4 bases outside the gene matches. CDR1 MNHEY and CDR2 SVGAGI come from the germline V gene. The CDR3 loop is CASSRDRTYEQYF. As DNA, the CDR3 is TGTGCCAGCAGCAGGGACAGAACCTACGAGCAGTACTTC.

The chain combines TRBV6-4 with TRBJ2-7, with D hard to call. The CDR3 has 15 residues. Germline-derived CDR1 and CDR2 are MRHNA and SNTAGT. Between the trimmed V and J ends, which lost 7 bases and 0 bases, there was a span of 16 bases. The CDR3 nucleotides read TGTGCCAGCATTCCCTCGACATCCAGCTCCTACGAGCAGTACTTC. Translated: CASIPSTSSSYEQYF.

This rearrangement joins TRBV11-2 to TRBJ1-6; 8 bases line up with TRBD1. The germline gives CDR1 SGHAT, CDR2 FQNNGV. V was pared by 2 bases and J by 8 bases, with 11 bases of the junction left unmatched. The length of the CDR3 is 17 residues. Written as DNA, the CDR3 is TGTGCCAGCAGCTTACGAACGGACAGGGTATGGCATTCACCCCTCCACTTT. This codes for CASSLRTDRVWHSPLHF.

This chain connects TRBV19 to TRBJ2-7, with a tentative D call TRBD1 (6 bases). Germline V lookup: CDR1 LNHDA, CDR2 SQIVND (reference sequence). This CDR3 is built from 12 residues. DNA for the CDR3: TGTGGCCTACAGGGTGGGCTCTACGAGCAGTACTTC. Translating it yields CGLQGGLYEQYF.

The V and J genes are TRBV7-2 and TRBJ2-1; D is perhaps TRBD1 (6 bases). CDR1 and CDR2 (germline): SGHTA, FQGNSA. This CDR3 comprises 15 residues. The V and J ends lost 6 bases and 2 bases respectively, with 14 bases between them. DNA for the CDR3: TGTGCCAGCAGGAAGGACAGAGGCGCCTACAATGAGCAGTTCTTC. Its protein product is CASRKDRGAYNEQFF.

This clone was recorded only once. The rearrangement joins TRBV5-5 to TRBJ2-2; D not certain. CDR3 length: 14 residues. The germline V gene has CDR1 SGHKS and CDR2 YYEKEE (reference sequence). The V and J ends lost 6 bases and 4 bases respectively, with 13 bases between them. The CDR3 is CASTQPPSTGELFF. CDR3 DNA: TGTGCCAGCACCCAACCCCCGAGCACCGGGGAGCTGTTTTTT.

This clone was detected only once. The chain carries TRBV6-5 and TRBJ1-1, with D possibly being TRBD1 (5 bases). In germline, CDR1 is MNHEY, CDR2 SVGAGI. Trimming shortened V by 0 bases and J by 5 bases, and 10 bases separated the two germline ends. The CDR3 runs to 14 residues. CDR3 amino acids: CASSYSIRGTEAFF. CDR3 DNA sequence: TGTGCCAGCAGTTACTCGATTAGGGGAACTGAAGCTTTCTTT.

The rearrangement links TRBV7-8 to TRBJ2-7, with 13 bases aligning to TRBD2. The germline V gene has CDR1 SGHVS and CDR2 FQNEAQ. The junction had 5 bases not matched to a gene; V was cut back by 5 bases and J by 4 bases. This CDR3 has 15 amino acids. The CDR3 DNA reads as TGTGCCAGCAGCAGTGGACTAGCGGGGGTGTACGAGCAGTACTTC. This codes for CASSSGLAGVYEQYF. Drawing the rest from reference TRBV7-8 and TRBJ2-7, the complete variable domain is GAGVSQSPRYKVAKRGQDVALRCDPISGHVSLFWYQQALGQGPEFLTYFQNEAQLDKSGLPSDRFFAERPEGSVSTLKIQRTQQEDSAVYLCASSSGLAGVYEQYFGPGTRLTVT.

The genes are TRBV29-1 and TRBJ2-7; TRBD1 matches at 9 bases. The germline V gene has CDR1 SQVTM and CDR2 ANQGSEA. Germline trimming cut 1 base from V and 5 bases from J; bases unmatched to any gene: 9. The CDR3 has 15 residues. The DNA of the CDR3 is TGCAGCGTTGAAGCGGGGGCGACAGGGGGTAACGAGCAGTACTTC. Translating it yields CSVEAGATGGNEQYF.

CDR3 coding DNA: TGTGCCACCAGCATCGGACAGGGCGCCTACGAGCAGTACTTC. Encoded protein: CATSIGQGAYEQYF. V and J are TRBV15 and TRBJ2-7, with TRBD1 matching 8 bases. Germline V lookup: CDR1 LNHNV, CDR2 YYDKDF (reference sequence). This CDR3 has 14 amino acids. The V gene end was trimmed by 4 bases and the J gene end by 2 bases; junction bases not matched to a gene: 4.

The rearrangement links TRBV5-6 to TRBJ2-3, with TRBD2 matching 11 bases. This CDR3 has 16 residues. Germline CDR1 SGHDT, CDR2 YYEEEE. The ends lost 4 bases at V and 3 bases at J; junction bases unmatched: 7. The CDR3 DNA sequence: TGTGCCAGCAGCCCTGGGGTAGCGGGGGGGACAGATACGCAGTATTTT. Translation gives CASSPGVAGGTDTQYF.

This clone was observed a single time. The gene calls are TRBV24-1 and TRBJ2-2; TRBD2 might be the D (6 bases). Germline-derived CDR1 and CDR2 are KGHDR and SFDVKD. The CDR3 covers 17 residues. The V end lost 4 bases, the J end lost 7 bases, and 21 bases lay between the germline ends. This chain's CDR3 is CATSDPGRQGTGGELFF. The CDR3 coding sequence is TGTGCCACCAGTGACCCGGGACGGCAAGGGACTGGCGGGGAGCTGTTTTTT.

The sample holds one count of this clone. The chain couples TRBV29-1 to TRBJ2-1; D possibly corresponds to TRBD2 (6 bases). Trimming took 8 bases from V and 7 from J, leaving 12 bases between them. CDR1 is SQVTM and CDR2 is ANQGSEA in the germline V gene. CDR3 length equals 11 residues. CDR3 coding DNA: TGCAGCATCGGGGGTTTTAATGAGCAGTTCTTC. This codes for CSIGGFNEQFF.

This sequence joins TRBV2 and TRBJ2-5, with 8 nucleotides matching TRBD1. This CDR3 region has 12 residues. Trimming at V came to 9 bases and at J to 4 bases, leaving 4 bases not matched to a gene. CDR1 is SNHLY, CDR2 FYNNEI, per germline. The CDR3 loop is CASQGAGETQYF. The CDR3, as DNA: TGTGCCAGTCAGGGGGCCGGAGAGACCCAGTACTTC.